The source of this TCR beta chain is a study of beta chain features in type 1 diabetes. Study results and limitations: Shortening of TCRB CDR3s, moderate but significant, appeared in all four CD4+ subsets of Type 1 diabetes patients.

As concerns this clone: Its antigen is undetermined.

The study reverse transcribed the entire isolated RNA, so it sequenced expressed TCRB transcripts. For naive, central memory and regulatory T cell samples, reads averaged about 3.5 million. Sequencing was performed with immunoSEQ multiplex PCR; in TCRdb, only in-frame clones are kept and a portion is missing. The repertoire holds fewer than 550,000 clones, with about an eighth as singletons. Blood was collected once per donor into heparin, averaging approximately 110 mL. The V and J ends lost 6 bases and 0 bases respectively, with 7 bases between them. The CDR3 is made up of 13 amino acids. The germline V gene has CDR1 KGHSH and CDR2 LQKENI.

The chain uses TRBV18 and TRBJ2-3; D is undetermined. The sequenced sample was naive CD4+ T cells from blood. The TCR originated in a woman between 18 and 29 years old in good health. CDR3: CASSLLSTDTQYF. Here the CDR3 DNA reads TGTGCCAGCTCGCTATTAAGCACAGATACGCAGTATTTT.